This T cell receptor (beta chain) appears in the sequencing data of a study of T cell responses to AZD1222 COVID-19 vaccine. The study, taken as a whole, reports: The donors showed a predominance of white British ancestry and of females, with possible underestimation of clonal diversity. Spike-specific TCRs gained breadth and depth after people received two AZD1222 doses. Mapped onto spike, vaccine-associated CD4 TCRs spanned it and were dominant at 160-218 and 743-854.

As to this clone: Its antigen is unknown.

In germline, CDR1 is SGHRS, CDR2 YFSETQ. V was trimmed by 4 bases and J by 5 bases, leaving 8 bases between them. CDR3 length: 12 residues. Profiling relied on immunoSEQ multiplex PCR, and the TCRdb table lists in-frame clones only, not all of them. This sample has approximately 120,000 clones, with roughly 90% found just once. The V call is TRBV5-1, the J call TRBJ2-3; D gene unclear. The origin of this receptor is an adult in good health. The sequencing used peripheral blood, collected on day 0 of AZD1222 vaccination. CDR3 amino acids: CASSPERDTQYF. The CDR3 DNA reads as TGCGCCAGCAGCCCCGAAAGAGATACGCAGTATTTT.